These 10 T cell receptor beta chains share one sample of origin, sequenced in a study of blood T cell repertoires in COVID-19. Assay: immunoSEQ multiplex PCR; the TCRdb copy retains only in-frame clones and omits some. Of 120,000 to 150,000 clones in the sample, 70% to 90% were seen once. Material: peripheral blood. The receptors shown here come from a woman in her sixties with acute or convalescent COVID-19.

The rearrangement uses TRBV2 and TRBJ1-2, with 7 nucleotides matching TRBD1. V lost 0 bases to trimming and J lost 8 bases; unmatched junction nucleotides: 6. Germline V CDR1 and CDR2: SNHLY, FYNNEI. This CDR3 region has 14 residues. In nucleotides, the CDR3 is TGTGCCAGCAGTGAAGCAATGAGGGGGCAAGGCTACACCTTC. This sequence encodes CASSEAMRGQGYTF.

The chain combines TRBV5-4 with TRBJ1-1; D is possibly TRBD1 (6 bases). V lost 4 bases, J lost 4 bases, and 20 bases lay in between. The germline CDR1 and CDR2 sequences are SGHNT and YYREEE (reference sequence). This CDR3 comprises 16 residues. CDR3 residues: CASSPVPGGAGTEAFF. Written as DNA, the CDR3 is TGTGCCAGCAGCCCTGTCCCGGGGGGCGCCGGCACTGAAGCTTTCTTT.

The chain has TRBV7-2 and TRBJ1-1; 7 bases are a match to TRBD1. Germline values: CDR1 SGHTA, CDR2 FQGNSA. The CDR3 spans 15 residues. V trimming: 5 bases; J trimming: 1 base; junction bases outside the gene matches: 7. The CDR3 bases are TGTGCCAGCAGCCCAAGACAGGGTTCGAACACTGAAGCTTTCTTT. Translated: CASSPRQGSNTEAFF.

This clone has a single count. This chain uses TRBV27 with TRBJ1-5; a possible D gene is TRBD1 (6 bases). CDR1 and CDR2 from the germline V gene are MNHEY and SMNVEV (reference sequence). V shed 6 bases and J shed 3 bases, with 12 bases lying between them. The CDR3 length is 14 residues. CDR3 protein: CASSIQGNNQPQHF. DNA of the CDR3: TGTGCCAGCAGCATACAGGGTAACAATCAGCCCCAGCATTTT.

V gene TRBV7-2 combines with J gene TRBJ2-3, with TRBD2 as a possible D gene (6 bases). V was clipped by 5 bases and J by 2 bases, with 20 bases between them. Germline values: CDR1 SGHTA, CDR2 FQGNSA. The CDR3 loop spans 17 amino acids. CDR3 sequence reads: CASSPMITGGLTDTQYF. CDR3 nucleotide sequence: TGTGCCAGCAGCCCCATGATAACCGGAGGGCTCACAGATACGCAGTATTTT.

This sequence joins TRBV6-6 and TRBJ1-2; no firm D call. Germline V gene lookup returns CDR1 MNHNY and CDR2 SVGAGI (reference sequence). This CDR3 contains 12 residues. Between the trimmed V and J ends, which lost 6 bases and 8 bases, there was a span of 13 bases. The CDR3 sequence: CASSLFRGGYTF. For the CDR3, the DNA is TGTGCCAGCAGCCTCTTCAGAGGGGGCTACACCTTC.

CDR3 protein: CASSLMSYQETQYF. The DNA of the CDR3 is TGCGCCAGCAGCTTGATGTCGTACCAAGAGACCCAGTACTTC. The rearrangement joins TRBV5-1 to TRBJ2-5; D remains ambiguous. The germline V and J ends were trimmed by 1 base and 0 bases, with 7 bases remaining between them. This CDR3 has 14 amino acids. CDR1 is SGHRS and CDR2 is YFSETQ in the germline V gene.

There are a few counts of this clone. The gene calls are TRBV7-9 and TRBJ1-4, with D unresolved. The germline V and J ends were trimmed by 4 bases and 2 bases, with 17 bases remaining between them. In germline, CDR1 is SEHNR, CDR2 FQNEAQ (reference sequence). The CDR3 loop spans 17 amino acids. The CDR3 sequence is CASSSQRRAGTNEKLFF. In DNA, the CDR3 is TGTGCCAGCAGCTCCCAGAGGCGTGCGGGGACTAATGAAAAACTGTTTTTT. Supplemented by reference TRBV7-9 and TRBJ1-4, the full variable domain reads DTGVSQNPRHKITKRGQNVTFRCDPISEHNRLYWYRQTLGQGPEFLTYFQNEAQLEKSRLLSDRFSAERPKGSFSTLEIQRTEQGDSAMYLCASSSQRRAGTNEKLFFGSGTQLSVL.

The V and J genes are TRBV4-1 and TRBJ2-5; 9 positions match TRBD2. Germline V lookup: CDR1 MGHRA, CDR2 YSYEKL. V trimming: 0 bases; J trimming: 4 bases; junction bases outside the gene matches: 9. The CDR3 totals 17 residues. DNA for the CDR3: TGCGCCAGCAGCCAAGATCTCGCGGGGGGGCCCAGAGAGACCCAGTACTTC. Amino acid sequence: CASSQDLAGGPRETQYF.

The V gene is TRBV5-1, the J gene TRBJ2-7; perhaps TRBD2 as D (6 bases). V was cut by 0 bases and J by 2 bases, with 15 bases left in between. Germline lookup yields CDR1 SGHRS and CDR2 YFSETQ. This CDR3 has 16 amino acids. The DNA for the CDR3 is TGCGCCAGCAGCTTGGGGGGACGGGGGATCGCCTACGAGCAGTACTTC. As protein: CASSLGGRGIAYEQYF.